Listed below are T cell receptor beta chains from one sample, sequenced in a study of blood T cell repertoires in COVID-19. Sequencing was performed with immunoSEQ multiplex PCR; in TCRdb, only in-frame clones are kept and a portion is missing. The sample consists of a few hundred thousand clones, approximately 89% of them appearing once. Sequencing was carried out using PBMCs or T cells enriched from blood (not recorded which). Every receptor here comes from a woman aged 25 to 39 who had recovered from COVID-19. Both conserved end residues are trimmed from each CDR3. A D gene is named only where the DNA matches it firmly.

CDR3aa: ASSRPTFRDRGHEQY
v_gene: TRBV5-5
d_gene: TRBD1

CDR3aa: ASSQGDSLNTEAF
v_gene: TRBV3-1/TRBV3-2
d_gene: .

CDR3aa: ASSLAGTGLNEQF
v_gene: TRBV27
d_gene: TRBD1

CDR3aa: ASSYSGRGYNQPQH
v_gene: TRBV6-2/TRBV6-3
d_gene: TRBD1

CDR3aa: ASDDGDQETQY
v_gene: TRBV5-1
d_gene: .

CDR3aa: ASSLASGGTGEQY
v_gene: TRBV5-5
d_gene: TRBD1

CDR3aa: ASSLQGSQPQH
v_gene: TRBV11-2
d_gene: .

CDR3aa: ASSHAGTSGDEQF
v_gene: TRBV4-3
d_gene: TRBD2

CDR3aa: ASSLSSNPWSSYNSPLH
v_gene: TRBV28
d_gene: .

CDR3aa: ASSPTGTNTEAF
v_gene: TRBV18
d_gene: .

CDR3aa: ATSDPNYGYT
v_gene: TRBV24-1
d_gene: .